This TCR beta chain came from a study of technical replicates of blood from several donors. Only in-frame clones appear in the TCRdb table, and some are missing; sequencing was by immunoSEQ multiplex PCR. The sample has 50,000 to 70,000 clones, around nine tenths seen once. Per the germline V gene, CDR1 is SGHTA and CDR2 is FQGTGA. This CDR3 region has 14 residues. Germline trimming cut 3 bases from V and 4 bases from J; bases unmatched to any gene: 2. The sequenced sample was PBMCs. This TCR derives from a human donor in good health. Some clones in this sample may be carry-over from other donors' samples. The chain employs TRBV7-3 and TRBJ2-2; 7 bases map to TRBD2. Here the CDR3 DNA reads TGTGCCAGCAGCTTCGGGACTATCACCGGGGAGCTGTTTTTT. The encoded protein is CASSFGTITGELFF.